Following are 24 T cell receptor beta chains from one sample sequenced in a study of OX40 agonist ivuxolimab in advanced cancers. The data were produced by immunoSEQ multiplex PCR, yet TCRdb's version contains in-frame clones alone and is incomplete. Of approximately 70,000 clones in the sample, 75% to 95% are singletons; the top ten hold about 5.5%. The sequences come from CD4+ or CD8+ T cells sorted from blood, collected in a trial of the OX40 agonist ivuxolimab. Source of these receptors: an adult with an advanced solid tumor such as melanoma, head and neck, liver or kidney cancer.

The gene calls are TRBV7-9 and TRBJ2-2, with unresolved D. Trimming removed 4 bases from V and 8 bases from J, with 11 bases in between. From germline, CDR1 is SEHNR and CDR2 FQNEAQ (reference sequence). CDR3 length: 13 amino acids. CDR3 region: CASSSDPVGELFF. Written as DNA, the CDR3 is TGTGCCAGCAGCTCGGACCCCGTTGGGGAGCTGTTTTTT. The full variable domain, completed using reference TRBV7-9 and TRBJ2-2, is DTGVSQNPRHKITKRGQNVTFRCDPISEHNRLYWYRQTLGQGPEFLTYFQNEAQLEKSRLLSDRFSAERPKGSFSTLEIQRTEQGDSAMYLCASSSDPVGELFFGEGSRLTVL.

The chain employs TRBV5-5 and TRBJ2-2; 11 bases fit TRBD2. The CDR3 runs to 17 residues. The V gene end was trimmed by 2 bases and the J gene end by 3 bases; junction bases not matched to a gene: 6. CDR1 and CDR2 (germline): SGHKS, YYEKEE (reference sequence). CDR3 loop: CASSFGTSGLYTGELFF. As DNA, the CDR3 is TGTGCCAGCAGCTTCGGGACTAGCGGCCTCTACACCGGGGAGCTGTTTTTT.

V and J are TRBV7-2 and TRBJ1-4; D call uncertain. V shed 3 bases and J shed 0 bases, with 8 bases lying between them. The CDR3 runs to 15 residues. CDR1 and CDR2 (germline): SGHTA, FQGNSA. CDR3 DNA sequence: TGTGCCAGCAGCTTTTATGGAGCAACTAATGAAAAACTGTTTTTT. This gives the protein CASSFYGATNEKLFF.

J is TRBJ1-1 and V is TRBV18; TRBD1 matches at 9 bases. Germline lookup yields CDR1 KGHSH and CDR2 LQKENI. V shed 0 bases and J 12 bases; nucleotides not matched to a gene: 8. The CDR3 extends over 14 amino acids. The CDR3 region is CASSPPGQGIWSFF. For the CDR3, the DNA is TGTGCCAGCTCACCACCGGGACAGGGAATTTGGTCTTTCTTT.

The chain uses TRBV7-2 and TRBJ2-5; a weak D match, TRBD2 (6 bases). The germline V gene has CDR1 SGHTA and CDR2 FQGNSA. V was cut by 5 bases and J by 4 bases, with 14 bases left in between. This CDR3 is built from 14 residues. The CDR3 sequence: CASSPYGGPETQYF. The CDR3 region has the DNA TGTGCCAGCAGCCCCTACGGGGGTCCAGAGACCCAGTACTTC. Together with reference TRBV7-2 and TRBJ2-5, the CDR3 gives the full variable domain: GAGVSQSPSNKVTEKGKDVELRCDPISGHTALYWYRQSLGQGLEFLIYFQGNSAPDKSGLPSDRFSAERTGGSVSTLTIQRTQQEDSAVYLCASSPYGGPETQYFGPGTRLLVL.

The chain joins TRBV27 to TRBJ2-6; D uncertain. The ends were cut back, 3 bases at V and 8 bases at J, with 11 bases in the middle. CDR1 is MNHEY, CDR2 SMNVEV, per germline (reference sequence). The CDR3 sequence is 14 residues long. CDR3 sequence reads: CASSLLGITNVLTF. DNA of the CDR3: TGTGCCAGCAGTTTGTTAGGGATAACCAACGTCCTGACTTTC. The full variable domain, its missing parts supplied by reference TRBV27 and TRBJ2-6, is EAQVTQNPRYLITVTGKKLTVTCSQNMNHEYMSWYRQDPGLGLRQIYYSMNVEVTDKGDVPEGYKVSRKEKRNFPLILESPSPNQTSLYFCASSLLGITNVLTFGAGSRLTVL.

This clone was detected once. The chain has TRBV30 and TRBJ2-5; unclear D gene. The V and J ends lost 0 bases and 4 bases respectively, with 0 bases between them. Germline CDR1 GTSNPN, CDR2 SVGIG (reference sequence). CDR3 length equals 10 residues. The CDR3 nucleotides read TGTGCCTGGAGTGTAGAGACCCAGTACTTC. Its protein product is CAWSVETQYF.

The chain couples TRBV7-9 to TRBJ2-5; D ambiguous. The CDR3 runs 14 residues. Germline V gives CDR1 SEHNR, CDR2 FQNEAQ (reference sequence). V was cut by 5 bases and J by 2 bases, with 12 bases left in between. As DNA, the CDR3 is TGTGCCAGCAGCAAGGCGCCTGGTCAAGAGACCCAGTACTTC. Its translation: CASSKAPGQETQYF. The variable domain in full, with the rest retrieved from reference TRBV7-9 and TRBJ2-5, is DTGVSQNPRHKITKRGQNVTFRCDPISEHNRLYWYRQTLGQGPEFLTYFQNEAQLEKSRLLSDRFSAERPKGSFSTLEIQRTEQGDSAMYLCASSKAPGQETQYFGPGTRLLVL.

For this clone: The germline gene is not matched at one end of the junction; a read error may be the cause. The V and J genes are TRBV7-7 and TRBJ2-3; D gene ambiguous. From germline, CDR1 is SSHAT and CDR2 FNYEAQ (reference sequence). CDR3 length equals 14 residues. The CDR3 sequence is CASSASYSTDTQYF. CDR3 in DNA: TGTGCTAGCAGCGCCTCGTATAGCACAGATACGCAGTATTTT.

The chain employs TRBV28 and TRBJ1-2, with a tentative D call TRBD1 (5 bases). The CDR3 is 14 amino acids. Trimming pared 5 bases from V and 7 bases from J, leaving 17 bases between. From germline, CDR1 is MDHEN and CDR2 SYDVKM. This chain's CDR3 is CASSLGMGVIGYTF. The DNA of the CDR3 is TGTGCCAGCAGTCTAGGTATGGGGGTCATTGGCTACACCTTC.

The chain links TRBV27 to TRBJ1-5; TRBD1 matches 8 bases. Germline lookup yields CDR1 MNHEY and CDR2 SMNVEV (reference sequence). The CDR3 sequence is 14 residues long. V was pared by 4 bases and J by 1 base, with 0 bases of the junction left unmatched. The CDR3 DNA reads TGTGCCAGCAGTTACAGGGGGAGCAATCAGCCCCAGCATTTT. Translating it yields CASSYRGSNQPQHF.

CDR3 coding DNA: TGTGCCAGCAGTTCCTACGTTGGGGTTAACTATGGCTACACCTTC. This sequence encodes CASSSYVGVNYGYTF. The chain is built from TRBV27 and TRBJ1-2, with no clear D. The CDR3 sequence is 15 residues long. CDR1 MNHEY and CDR2 SMNVEV come from the germline V gene (reference sequence). V lost 4 bases and J lost 1, with 13 bases in between.

Turning to this clone: One end of the junction fails to match germline, which may point to a read error. The rearrangement uses TRBV6-6 and TRBJ2-5, with TRBD2 matching over 13 bases. This CDR3 contains 9 residues. Germline loops: CDR1 MNHNY, CDR2 SVGAGI (reference sequence). The CDR3 spells CALGTSGNF. CDR3 bases: TGTGCTCTCGGGACTAGCGGGAACTTC.

The chain employs TRBV4-1 and TRBJ2-2; D gene ambiguous. Per the germline V gene, CDR1 is MGHRA and CDR2 is YSYEKL. The CDR3 length is 16 residues. Trimming cost V 4 bases and J 0 bases, with 12 bases left between them. The CDR3 loop reads CASSPPNIANTGELFF. The CDR3 nucleotides read TGCGCCAGCAGCCCCCCAAATATAGCGAACACCGGGGAGCTGTTTTTT.

The rearrangement links TRBV15 to TRBJ2-3; unclear D gene. V gave up 0 bases and J gave up 0 bases, with 7 bases separating them. There are 15 residues in the CDR3. Per germline, CDR1 LNHNV and CDR2 YYDKDF (reference sequence). CDR3 bases: TGTGCCACCAGCAGAGATCCGGACAGCACAGATACGCAGTATTTT. It codes for CATSRDPDSTDTQYF.

The chain carries TRBV6-4 and TRBJ2-1; 9 bases map to TRBD2. With 5 bases clipped from V and 0 bases from J, the junction kept 2 bases outside the gene matches. CDR1 MRHNA and CDR2 SNTAGT come from the germline V gene. This CDR3 is built from 15 residues. CDR3: CASSPSGNSYNEQFF. The CDR3 DNA reads TGTGCCAGCAGTCCTAGCGGGAACTCCTACAATGAGCAGTTCTTC.

V and J are TRBV28 and TRBJ1-1; D unresolved. The CDR3 length is 12 residues. V was cut by 2 bases and J by 0 bases, with 1 base left in between. Germline lookup yields CDR1 MDHEN and CDR2 SYDVKM. CDR3: CASSLLNTEAFF. The CDR3 DNA reads as TGTGCCAGCAGTTTACTGAACACTGAAGCTTTCTTT.

The gene calls are TRBV18 and TRBJ1-1; D uncertain. The CDR3 contains 12 residues. The germline gives CDR1 KGHSH, CDR2 LQKENI. V lost 5 bases to trimming and J lost 6 bases, with 10 bases between them. CDR3 in amino acids: CASSSFEAEAFF. In DNA form, the CDR3 reads TGTGCCAGCTCATCATTTGAAGCTGAAGCTTTCTTT.

The genes are TRBV4-2 and TRBJ1-1, with D unclear. In germline, CDR1 is LGHNA, CDR2 YNFKEQ. This CDR3 has 15 amino acids. Deletions cut 1 base from V and 1 base from J, with 10 bases between. The CDR3 nucleotides are TGTGCCAGCAGCCAAGCGTTTACAAGGAACACTGAAGCTTTCTTT. This codes for CASSQAFTRNTEAFF.

The rearrangement joins TRBV7-9 to TRBJ2-5; D is unclear. Germline V gene data show CDR1 as SEHNR and CDR2 as FQNEAQ (reference sequence). This CDR3 has 14 residues. Trimming removed 5 bases from V and 2 bases from J, with 12 bases in between. CDR3 nucleotides: TGTGCCAGCAGCCCCGCGGCGAGGCAAGAGACCCAGTACTTC. Protein: CASSPAARQETQYF.

The V gene is TRBV4-3, the J gene TRBJ2-7, with a weak D call TRBD1 (6 bases). CDR1 is LGHNA and CDR2 is YSLEER in the germline V gene. The CDR3 runs 16 residues. V lost 0 bases and J 1 base, leaving 13 bases between the germline ends. In nucleotides, the CDR3 is TGCGCCAGCAGCCAAGACCAGGGGAGAGGGTCCTACGAGCAGTACTTC. As protein: CASSQDQGRGSYEQYF.

The V and J genes are TRBV7-9 and TRBJ2-1; D not certain. There are 12 residues in the CDR3. V lost 5 bases, J lost 8 bases, and 10 bases lay in between. CDR1 is SEHNR and CDR2 is FQNEAQ in the germline V gene (reference sequence). The CDR3 here is CASSLGRDEQFF. The CDR3 nucleotides are TGTGCCAGCAGCCTTGGACGGGATGAGCAGTTCTTC.

The CDR3 spells CASRVRGTYNEQFF. Here the CDR3 DNA reads TGTGCCAGCAGGGTGCGGGGCACCTACAATGAGCAGTTCTTC. This rearrangement joins TRBV27 to TRBJ2-1, with D perhaps matching TRBD2 (6 bases). CDR3 size: 14 residues. In germline, CDR1 is MNHEY, CDR2 SMNVEV (reference sequence). V lost 6 bases to trimming and J lost 2 bases, with 11 bases between them.

The V gene is TRBV19, the J gene TRBJ2-2, with TRBD2 identical over 8 bases. The J segment lost 5 bases and the V segment lost 7 bases, leaving 9 bases of the junction unmatched. The V gene's germline CDR1 is LNHDA and CDR2 SQIVND (reference sequence). The CDR3 runs 15 residues. For the CDR3, the DNA is TGTGCCAGTATCCCGGGAGGGGGGGAGACCGGGGAGCTGTTTTTT. Amino acids: CASIPGGGETGELFF.